Presented here are 7 T cell receptor beta chains from one specimen sequenced in a study of post-analysis software for immune sequencing data. Study findings and constraints: Four to six TRBV segments were more frequent in patients than controls; TRBV5-6, TRBV5-1 and TRBV20-1 belonged to this group.

cDNA libraries of TCR beta carried unique molecular identifiers. From the PCR reads, TCRdb called clonotypes with MiXCR, one entry per CDR3 protein. The repertoire holds about 260,000 distinct CDR3 sequences, with about 40% as singletons. These TCRs' antigens remain unknown. Sequenced: blood. These receptors were taken from a girl between 5 and 17 years old with multiple sclerosis.

This clonotype was seen at least ten times. The rearrangement uses TRBV28 and TRBJ2-6, with 7 bases identical to TRBD2. This CDR3 comprises 18 residues. CDR1 MDHEN and CDR2 SYDVKM come from the germline V gene. J lost 1 base, V lost 1 base, and 7 bases had no gene match. The DNA of the CDR3 is TGTGCCAGCAGTTTATCCGGCGGGGGTGGTTCTGGGGCCAACGTCCTGACTTTC. Amino acids: CASSLSGGGGSGANVLTF.

The V gene is TRBV4-1, the J gene TRBJ2-7; D tentatively fits TRBD1 or TRBD2 (5 bases each). CDR1 and CDR2 (germline): MGHRA, YSYEKL. The V gene lost 0 bases and the J gene lost 0 bases, with 9 bases spanning the gap. This CDR3 is built from 15 residues. The CDR3 is CASSQDAGSSYEQYF. CDR3 in DNA: TGCGCCAGCAGCCAAGATGCAGGGAGCTCCTACGAGCAGTACTTC.

This clonotype was counted ten times or more. The chain recombines TRBV5-1 with TRBJ2-5; 15 positions agree with TRBD2. Looked up from germline, CDR1 is SGHRS and CDR2 is YFSETQ. V shed 4 bases, J shed 4 bases, and the junction held 5 bases outside the gene matches. This CDR3 is 16 amino acids long. CDR3 region: CASSRTSGRATETQYF. CDR3 in DNA: TGCGCCAGCAGCCGGACTAGCGGGAGGGCCACAGAGACCCAGTACTTC.

The chain uses TRBV3-1 and TRBJ1-6; TRBD1 matches at 8 bases. The germline CDR1 and CDR2 sequences are LGHDT and YNNKEL (reference sequence). The CDR3 has 15 amino acids. V gave up 2 bases and J gave up 7 bases; unmatched junction bases: 4. In DNA form, the CDR3 reads TGTGCCAGCAGCCAACAGGGGGCTGACAATTCACCCCTCCACTTT. Translation gives CASSQQGADNSPLHF.

This clonotype was counted at least ten times. This chain links TRBV7-9 with TRBJ2-5, with D perhaps matching TRBD1 or TRBD2 (6 bases each). CDR1 is SEHNR, CDR2 FQNEAQ, per germline (reference sequence). The CDR3 is 14 amino acids. Between the trimmed V and J ends, which lost 2 bases and 2 bases, there was a span of 9 bases. CDR3: CASSLWGAQETQYF. CDR3 coding DNA: TGTGCCAGCAGCTTATGGGGGGCACAAGAGACCCAGTACTTC.

As to this clonotype: A much bigger clone sits one base away, suggesting this may be a read error. The rearrangement joins TRBV29-1 to TRBJ2-1, with D perhaps being TRBD1 or TRBD2 (6 bases each). The V end lost 8 bases, the J end lost 6 bases, and 14 bases lay between the germline ends. CDR1 is SQVTM and CDR2 is ANQGSEA in the germline V gene. The CDR3 has 12 residues. Here the CDR3 reads CSQGGNTNEQFF. CDR3 DNA sequence: TGCAGCCAAGGGGGGAATACCAATGAGCAGTTCTTC.

This clonotype showed up many times. V is TRBV5-1 and J is TRBJ2-4; 9 bases map to TRBD2. Trimming removed 3 bases from V and 9 bases from J; junction bases left unmatched: 10. There are 15 residues in the CDR3. The germline V gene encodes CDR1 SGHRS and CDR2 YFSETQ. The CDR3 region has the DNA TGCGCCAGCAGCTCCCCCGGGACAGCGGGAGGCATTCAGTACTTC. This sequence encodes CASSSPGTAGGIQYF.